The T cell receptor (beta chain) under discussion was sequenced for a study of neurological immune-mediated disorders. Regarding the study as a whole: The greatest degree of TCR clonal expansion was observed in HTLV-1-associated myelopathy, with the lowest in multiple sclerosis, below that of healthy controls. The repertoires of 18 of 34 multiple sclerosis patients fell into one related-CDR3 cluster (a possible signature) under phylogenetic grouping. As far as clinical or MRI features were concerned, none was associated with the multiple sclerosis repertoire cluster. None of the CDR3 amino acid sequences in expanded clones turned up in more than one subject, which points to private repertoires in all groups.

In its sample, this clonotype was seen many times. Antigen: not known. Trimming took off 6 bases at V and 5 bases at J, with 13 bases between the two ends. The CDR3 has 13 amino acids. Germline loops: CDR1 SGHTA, CDR2 FQGNSA. TCRdb re-derived calls from the 5' RACE reads in MiXCR, one entry per CDR3 protein. The sample gives roughly 62,000 distinct CDR3 sequences, about 3.5% of which show up once; around 2.1% is in the top ten. The chain has TRBV7-2 and TRBJ2-5; D is unresolved. Sequenced material: PBMCs. This sequence originates from a woman between 50 and 59 years old with multiple sclerosis. The CDR3 DNA is TGTGCCAGCAGTAGGGCTCTGGAGGAGACCCAGTACTTC. Residues: CASSRALEETQYF.